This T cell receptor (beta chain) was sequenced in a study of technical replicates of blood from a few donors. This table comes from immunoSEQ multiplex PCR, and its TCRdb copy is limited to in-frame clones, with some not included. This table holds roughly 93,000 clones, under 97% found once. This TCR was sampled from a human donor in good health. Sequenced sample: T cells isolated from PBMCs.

The CDR3 sequence is CASSLAEIRGIGETQYF. The CDR3 region has the DNA TGTGCCAGCAGCTTAGCCGAGATACGGGGGATCGGGGAGACCCAGTACTTC. V usage is TRBV7-2 and J usage is TRBJ2-5; D perhaps matches TRBD2 (6 bases). This CDR3 has 17 residues. Trimming cost V 0 bases and J 5 bases, with 19 bases left between them. Germline V gene data show CDR1 as SGHTA and CDR2 as FQGNSA. The whole variable domain, remainder taken from reference TRBV7-2 and TRBJ2-5, is GAGVSQSPSNKVTEKGKDVELRCDPISGHTALYWYRQSLGQGLEFLIYFQGNSAPDKSGLPSDRFSAERTGGSVSTLTIQRTQQEDSAVYLCASSLAEIRGIGETQYFGPGTRLLVL.